The entry below gives a single T cell receptor (beta chain) sequence along with its context. Other nucleotide sequences in the sample specify the same CDR3. This sample stems from a study of blood T cell repertoires in COVID-19. Study overall: The study drew acute and convalescent COVID-19 samples from the United States, Italy and Spain. From T cells, B-cell-depleted T cells, or PBMCs came the material, which was cDNA or gDNA.

Source study methods: Estimates of nucleated cell counts were drawn from the amplification of reference gene primers. Only in-frame clones appear in the TCRdb table, and some are missing; sequencing was by immunoSEQ multiplex PCR. D and trimming come from the DNA, and the V and J calls and clone size come from that table. The sample carries 70,000 to 95,000 clones, about 88% recorded once. V lost 9 bases and J lost 1, with 16 bases in between. Germline V gene lookup returns CDR1 LNHDA and CDR2 SQIVND (reference sequence). The CDR3 has 14 residues. This rearrangement joins TRBV19 to TRBJ2-7; no definite D call. The receptor was isolated from a woman aged 80 or over with active COVID-19. Material: peripheral blood. The CDR3 loop is CASSVTLDSYEQYF. CDR3 DNA sequence: TGTGCCAGCAGTGTCACGTTAGATTCCTACGAGCAGTACTTC.